A single sample gave rise to the 28 T cell receptor beta chains below, sequenced in a study of identical twins. One entry per CDR3 protein, called by TCRdb with MiXCR from the 5' RACE reads. The sample has more than 1.5 million distinct CDR3 sequences; under 35% are singletons. The sequenced sample consisted of cord blood. The receptors derive from a newborn girl in good health.

The chain carries TRBV6-5 and TRBJ2-5; 8 bases align to TRBD1. The CDR3 has 18 amino acids. Trimming took 0 bases from V and 5 from J; bases not matched to a gene: 14. Per the germline V gene, CDR1 is MNHEY and CDR2 is SVGAGI. CDR3 in amino acids: CASSYSGQGLGYRETQYF. In nucleotides, the CDR3 is TGTGCCAGCAGTTACTCCGGACAGGGACTTGGGTATAGGGAGACCCAGTACTTC.

Ten or more counts support this clonotype. The genes are TRBV25-1 and TRBJ2-5, with D hard to call. Germline V gene lookup returns CDR1 MGHDK and CDR2 SYGVNS. V lost 7 bases and J lost 0, with 9 bases in between. This CDR3 region has 13 residues. The CDR3 spells CASTDSYQETQYF. The CDR3 nucleotides are TGTGCCAGCACTGACTCGTACCAAGAGACCCAGTACTTC.

Only a few counts were recorded for this clonotype. The V gene is TRBV12-3 or TRBV12-4, the J gene TRBJ2-2, with D unclear. Trimming removed 7 bases from V and 7 bases from J, with 16 bases in between. This CDR3 comprises 14 residues. The CDR3 DNA reads TGTGCCAGCACCCCACAGACTGTGGTCGGGGAGCTGTTTTTT. This sequence encodes CASTPQTVVGELFF.

This clonotype was seen more than once but under ten times. The chain is built from TRBV6-5 and TRBJ2-1; unclear D gene. V lost 5 bases, J lost 4 bases, and 15 bases lay in between. Per germline, CDR1 MNHEY and CDR2 SVGAGI. The CDR3 contains 15 residues. This CDR3 reads CASSGRQPLYNEQFF. The CDR3 region has the DNA TGTGCCAGCAGTGGGCGGCAACCCCTTTACAATGAGCAGTTCTTC.

There are a few counts of this clonotype. The J gene is TRBJ1-4, the V gene TRBV4-2, with 7 nucleotides matching TRBD1. From germline, CDR1 is LGHNA and CDR2 YNFKEQ. There are 16 residues in the CDR3. The V gene end was trimmed by 3 bases and the J gene end by 6 bases; junction bases not matched to a gene: 10. The CDR3 DNA sequence: TGTGCCAGCAGCCAGCTATACAGGGGAGAAGATGAAAAACTGTTTTTT. It encodes CASSQLYRGEDEKLFF.

This clonotype was seen more than once but under ten times. The rearrangement joins TRBV24-1 to TRBJ2-7; 10 bases agree with TRBD2. The germline V gene has CDR1 KGHDR and CDR2 SFDVKD. V dropped 4 bases and J dropped 4; count of bases not matched to a gene: 3. The CDR3 covers 14 residues. CDR3: CATSEGTSAYEQYF. The CDR3, as DNA: TGTGCCACCAGTGAGGGGACTAGCGCGTACGAGCAGTACTTC.

This clonotype was picked up many times. The V and J genes are TRBV9 and TRBJ2-5; the D is unclear. The V end lost 3 bases, the J end lost 2 bases, and 8 bases lay between the germline ends. CDR1 and CDR2 from the germline V gene are SGDLS and YYNGEE. The CDR3 has 13 amino acids. The CDR3 DNA is TGTGCCAGCAGCGCAAACCCTCAAGAGACCCAGTACTTC. Translating gives CASSANPQETQYF.

Concerning this clonotype itself: This may arise from a read error, as a much more abundant clone is one base away. This chain links TRBV29-1 with TRBJ2-1, with D unclear. The germline V and J ends were trimmed by 6 bases and 5 bases, with 11 bases remaining between them. Germline loops: CDR1 SQVTM, CDR2 ANQGSEA. This CDR3 has 12 amino acids. The CDR3 spells CSVSADNNEQFF. In DNA, the CDR3 is TGCAGCGTGTCGGCCGACAACAATGAGCAGTTCTTC.

This clonotype was seen a few times. The V and J genes are TRBV25-1 and TRBJ1-2, with D possibly being TRBD1 (5 bases). The V end was cut by 0 bases, the J end by 5 bases, with 7 bases between. Germline V CDR1 and CDR2: MGHDK, SYGVNS. The length of the CDR3 is 13 residues. As DNA, the CDR3 is TGTGCCAGCAGTGAATACAGGGATTATGGCTACACCTTC. Translation: CASSEYRDYGYTF.

The table lists this clonotype with many counts. This chain links TRBV5-1 with TRBJ2-1, with D perhaps matching TRBD2 (5 bases). This CDR3 comprises 12 residues. The V end was cut by 1 base, the J end by 9 bases, with 8 bases between. Germline V gene sequence: CDR1 SGHRS, CDR2 YFSETQ. The CDR3 reads CASSLLEVEQFF. The CDR3 bases are TGCGCCAGCAGCTTGTTGGAGGTTGAGCAGTTCTTC. Full variable domain (rest looked up from reference TRBV5-1 and TRBJ2-1): KAGVTQTPRYLIKTRGQQVTLSCSPISGHRSVSWYQQTPGQGLQFLFEYFSETQRNKGNFPGRFSGRQFSNSRSEMNVSTLELGDSALYLCASSLLEVEQFFGPGTRLTVL.

CDR3 in amino acids: CSARGFESGELFF. DNA for the CDR3: TGCAGTGCTAGAGGGTTTGAGTCCGGGGAGCTGTTTTTT. The V call is TRBV20-1, the J call TRBJ2-2; D gene unclear. V was clipped by 1 base and J by 6 bases, with 9 bases between them. The germline CDR1 and CDR2 sequences are DFQATT and SNEGSKA (reference sequence). CDR3 length: 13 amino acids.

V usage is TRBV14 and J usage is TRBJ2-1, with TRBD2 matching 14 bases. The CDR3 has 20 residues. The germline V gene encodes CDR1 SGHDN and CDR2 FVKESK. Losses at the gene ends were 1 base for V and 0 bases for J; bases not matched to a gene: 8. In DNA form, the CDR3 reads TGTGCCAGCAGCCAAGTTGGCCGACTAGCGGGGGGGAGCTCCTACAATGAGCAGTTCTTC. It is translated as CASSQVGRLAGGSSYNEQFF.

This clonotype was picked up a small number of times. This chain links TRBV10-3 with TRBJ2-4, with 8 bases aligning to TRBD1. This CDR3 is built from 17 residues. The V and J ends lost 2 bases and 7 bases, in that order; junction bases with no gene match: 13. CDR1 is ENHRY and CDR2 is SYGVKD in the germline V gene. The chain's CDR3 is CAISEPQGAGRRNIQYF. The CDR3 coding sequence is TGTGCCATCAGTGAGCCGCAGGGGGCGGGAAGGAGGAACATTCAGTACTTC.

This chain uses TRBV7-9 with TRBJ2-4; 10 bases are a match to TRBD2. The assigned J gene may be wrong: the sequence end matches TRBJ2-5 better. CDR3 size: 16 residues. Germline V gene lookup returns CDR1 SEHNR and CDR2 FQNEAQ (reference sequence). CDR3 DNA: TGTGCCAGCAGCTTAGGCGCCGGGACTAGCGACGGGACCCAGTACTTC. This translates into CASSLGAGTSDGTQYF.

This clonotype was recorded a few times. CDR3 bases: TGTGCTAGTGGTTTAGCGGGGAGCTCCTACAATGAGCAGTTCTTC. Translating gives CASGLAGSSYNEQFF. The rearrangement joins TRBV12-5 to TRBJ2-1; 7 bases agree with TRBD2. Germline loops: CDR1 LGHNT, CDR2 FRNRAP. CDR3 length equals 15 residues. V was pared by 3 bases and J by 0 bases, with 2 bases of the junction left unmatched. The entire variable domain, with the rest obtained from reference TRBV12-5 and TRBJ2-1, is as follows: DARVTQTPRHKVTEMGQEVTMRCQPILGHNTVFWYRQTMMQGLELLAYFRNRAPLDDSGMPKDRFSAEMPDATLATLKIQPSEPRDSAVYFCASGLAGSSYNEQFFGPGTRLTVL.

V usage is TRBV20-1 and J usage is TRBJ1-6; 7 positions match TRBD1. There are 15 residues in the CDR3. The V segment lost 3 bases and the J segment 10 bases; nucleotides outside the gene matches: 12. Germline V lookup: CDR1 DFQATT, CDR2 SNEGSKA (reference sequence). The CDR3 reads CSASPPEGARSPLHF. The CDR3 DNA reads TGCAGTGCTAGCCCCCCGGAGGGGGCGCGCTCACCCCTCCACTTT.

This clonotype was seen a few times. This chain uses TRBV7-2 with TRBJ2-3, with D unclear. The germline CDR1 and CDR2 sequences are SGHTA and FQGNSA. Trimming shortened V by 5 bases and J by 5 bases, and 14 bases separated the two germline ends. The CDR3 covers 14 residues. CDR3 sequence (DNA): TGTGCCAGCAGCGTAGGGTACTTGGGAGATACGCAGTATTTT. Translated: CASSVGYLGDTQYF.

This clonotype has ten or more counts. The genes are TRBV28 and TRBJ1-2; unclear D gene. CDR3 length: 11 amino acids. V lost 4 bases to trimming and J lost 8 bases, with 8 bases between them. Germline CDR1 and CDR2: MDHEN and SYDVKM. Here the CDR3 reads CASSSPKGYTF. CDR3 DNA sequence: TGTGCCAGCAGTTCGCCCAAGGGCTACACCTTC.

This clonotype was seen just once. V and J are TRBV21-1 and TRBJ1-4; no DNA check was done on the table's D call, TRBD1. TRBV21-1 represents a pseudogene. The CDR3 sequence is 16 residues long. CDR3 region: CASSTRRGATNEKLFF. The CDR3 DNA is TGTGCCAGCAGCACCCGGCGGGGCGCAACTAATGAAAAACTGTTTTTT.

V gene TRBV7-8 combines with J gene TRBJ2-2; 8 nucleotides line up with TRBD2. V was clipped by 4 bases and J by 4 bases; unmatched bases: 11. Germline CDR1 SGHVS, CDR2 FQNEAQ. The length of the CDR3 is 17 residues. CDR3 nucleotides: TGTGCCAGCAGCTCAAGTCCGGGACTAGTGGGCACCGGGGAGCTGTTTTTT. It codes for CASSSSPGLVGTGELFF.

This clonotype was seen a few times. This rearrangement joins TRBV3-1 to TRBJ1-2; 11 bases align to TRBD1. Germline CDR1 and CDR2: LGHDT and YNNKEL (reference sequence). This CDR3 contains 15 residues. V was pared by 5 bases and J by 2 bases, with 4 bases of the junction left unmatched. The chain's CDR3 is CASSGQGARNYGYTF. The CDR3 bases are TGTGCCAGCAGCGGACAGGGGGCGAGGAACTATGGCTACACCTTC.

This chain uses TRBV28 with TRBJ2-4; D might be TRBD1 or TRBD2, each matching 5 bases. In germline, CDR1 is MDHEN, CDR2 SYDVKM. The CDR3 length is 19 residues. Trimming left V 1 base short and J 0 bases short, with 19 bases between. CDR3 sequence: CASSLYSSGTNIAKNIQYF. CDR3 coding DNA: TGTGCCAGCAGTTTATACTCCTCCGGGACCAACATAGCCAAAAACATTCAGTACTTC.

This clonotype was detected a few times. The chain couples TRBV12-3 or TRBV12-4 to TRBJ2-3, with 13 bases aligning to TRBD2. J gave up 3 bases and V 5 bases, and 5 bases lay outside the gene matches. The CDR3 is made up of 16 amino acids. CDR3 protein: CASSPTSGGTTDTQYF. CDR3 coding DNA: TGTGCCAGCAGTCCGACTAGCGGGGGGACTACAGATACGCAGTATTTT.

The chain combines TRBV24-1 with TRBJ2-1, with 7 bases identical to TRBD2. The CDR3 spans 17 residues. V trimming: 4 bases; J trimming: 1 base; junction bases outside the gene matches: 9. Germline-derived CDR1 and CDR2 are KGHDR and SFDVKD. In nucleotides, the CDR3 is TGTGCCACCAGTGAGTACGACGGGGAGGGGTCCTACAATGAGCAGTTCTTC. Encoded protein: CATSEYDGEGSYNEQFF.

This clonotype was seen repeatedly, ten times or more. The genes are TRBV27 and TRBJ2-7, with TRBD2 as a possible D gene (6 bases). Germline CDR1 is MNHEY and CDR2 is SMNVEV (reference sequence). The CDR3 sequence is 14 residues long. V shed 6 bases and J shed 1 base, with 13 bases lying between them. The CDR3 bases are TGTGCCAGCAGATCCCGGGACTCGTCCTACGAGCAGTACTTC. Encoded protein: CASRSRDSSYEQYF.

This clonotype was detected a few times. The gene calls are TRBV20-1 and TRBJ2-7; 9 bases are a match to TRBD1. Trimming removed 5 bases from V and 2 bases from J; junction bases left unmatched: 4. Germline lookup yields CDR1 DFQATT and CDR2 SNEGSKA (reference sequence). This CDR3 is 13 amino acids long. The CDR3 protein is CSAGQGRAYEQYF. The CDR3 DNA is TGCAGTGCTGGACAGGGGAGGGCCTACGAGCAGTACTTC.

The chain employs TRBV14 and TRBJ1-2; no reliable D call. CDR1 is SGHDN, CDR2 FVKESK, per germline. V gave up 0 bases and J gave up 10 bases, with 12 bases separating them. This CDR3 comprises 13 residues. The CDR3 sequence: CASSQEDAGFYTF. In DNA form, the CDR3 reads TGTGCCAGCAGCCAAGAGGACGCGGGTTTCTACACCTTC.

This clonotype was found a few times. This chain uses TRBV18 with TRBJ2-7; a weak D match, TRBD2 (6 bases). The CDR3 has 17 residues. Germline V gives CDR1 KGHSH, CDR2 LQKENI. The V and J ends lost 3 bases and 2 bases respectively, with 20 bases between them. The CDR3 region has the DNA TGTGCCAGCTCACCGAGGAGGGATCCCTACATGACCTACGAGCAGTACTTC. Its protein product is CASSPRRDPYMTYEQYF.